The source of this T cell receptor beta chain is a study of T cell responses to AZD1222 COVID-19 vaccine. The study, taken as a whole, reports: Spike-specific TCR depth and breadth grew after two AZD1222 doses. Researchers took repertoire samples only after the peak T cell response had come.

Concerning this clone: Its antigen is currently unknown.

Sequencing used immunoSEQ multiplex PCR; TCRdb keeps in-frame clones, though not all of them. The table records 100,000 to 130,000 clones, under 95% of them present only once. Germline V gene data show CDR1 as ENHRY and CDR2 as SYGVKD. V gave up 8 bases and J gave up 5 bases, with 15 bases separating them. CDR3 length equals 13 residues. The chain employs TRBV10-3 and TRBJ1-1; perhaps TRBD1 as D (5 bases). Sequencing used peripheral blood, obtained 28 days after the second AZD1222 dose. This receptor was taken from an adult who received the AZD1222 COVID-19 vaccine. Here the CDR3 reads CAISGALGTEAFF. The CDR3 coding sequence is TGTGCCATCTCTGGGGCCCTGGGGACTGAAGCTTTCTTT.